Each of the 30 T cell receptor beta chains below was sequenced from the same sample in a study of circulating and synovial CD4+ cells in juvenile arthritis. Clones were sequenced by immunoSEQ multiplex PCR, and TCRdb holds only the in-frame ones, with some missing. The table records about 36,000 clones, roughly 94% of them present only once. Sequenced input: CD4+ T cells from blood. The receptors derive from a human donor with juvenile idiopathic arthritis.

The chain recombines TRBV9 with TRBJ1-2, with D possibly being TRBD1 (5 bases). V gave up 0 bases and J gave up 2 bases, with 11 bases separating them. The germline V gene has CDR1 SGDLS and CDR2 YYNGEE. The CDR3 totals 15 residues. This CDR3 is CASSVGQGSNYGYTF. In nucleotides, the CDR3 is TGTGCCAGCAGCGTAGGTCAGGGCTCGAACTATGGCTACACCTTC.

This chain uses TRBV4-1 with TRBJ2-3; D perhaps matches TRBD2 (6 bases). The CDR3 is 13 amino acids. CDR1 and CDR2 from the germline V gene are MGHRA and YSYEKL. V shed 1 base and J shed 4 bases, with 6 bases lying between them. CDR3 nucleotides: TGCGCCAGCAGCCAAGGACTAGCAGATACGCAGTATTTT. Translating it yields CASSQGLADTQYF.

The chain links TRBV18 to TRBJ2-7, with D possibly matching TRBD2 (7 bases). This CDR3 has 15 amino acids. Germline V CDR1 and CDR2: KGHSH, LQKENI. V lost 5 bases and J lost 5, with 19 bases in between. The CDR3 loop is CASSSRGGGPHEQYF. The DNA for the CDR3 is TGTGCCAGCTCATCTCGAGGGGGGGGACCCCACGAGCAGTACTTC.

This CDR3 reads CASSSGRGFSGYTF. DNA of the CDR3: TGTGCCAGTAGTAGTGGAAGGGGTTTCTCGGGCTACACCTTC. The V and J genes are TRBV19 and TRBJ1-2, with D possibly being TRBD1 (5 bases). This CDR3 region has 14 residues. Germline V lookup: CDR1 LNHDA, CDR2 SQIVND (reference sequence). V lost 4 bases, J lost 8 bases, and 17 bases lay in between.

This clone appeared once. This rearrangement joins TRBV19 to TRBJ2-7, with unresolved D. CDR3 length: 16 residues. Deletions cut 0 bases from V and 0 bases from J, with 12 bases between. Germline lookup yields CDR1 LNHDA and CDR2 SQIVND (reference sequence). The CDR3 sequence: CASSIDKEFLSYEQYF. The DNA of the CDR3 is TGTGCCAGTAGTATAGATAAGGAGTTCCTCTCCTACGAGCAGTACTTC.

The rearrangement links TRBV25-1 to TRBJ1-2; a weak D match, TRBD1 (5 bases). From germline, CDR1 is MGHDK and CDR2 SYGVNS. The CDR3 has 13 residues. The V and J ends lost 8 bases and 4 bases respectively, with 14 bases between them. CDR3 residues: CASGEGRLYGYTF. DNA of the CDR3: TGTGCCAGCGGGGAGGGACGGCTCTATGGCTACACCTTC.

This clone was observed a few times. The rearrangement uses TRBV20-1 and TRBJ2-7; D is unclear. Germline-derived CDR1 and CDR2 are DFQATT and SNEGSKA (reference sequence). The CDR3 has 10 amino acids. V lost 7 bases, J lost 4 bases, and 8 bases lay in between. CDR3 DNA sequence: TGCAGTGGAGGAATTTACGAGCAGTACTTC. Amino acid sequence: CSGGIYEQYF.

CDR3 in DNA: TGTGCCAGCAGCTTAGAAAAAGGCAGGGAGGAGGGACTGTTTTTT. Amino acids: CASSLEKGREEGLFF. The V call is TRBV7-2, the J call TRBJ1-4; the D gene is possibly TRBD1 (5 bases). CDR1 is SGHTA, CDR2 FQGNSA, per germline. This CDR3 is built from 15 residues. Between the trimmed V and J ends, which lost 1 base and 13 bases, there was a span of 19 bases.

In the case of this clone: Its ends do not fully match the called genes, so a read error is possible. The rearrangement uses TRBV10-3 and TRBJ2-5; 8 nucleotides match TRBD2. There are 15 residues in the CDR3. The germline V gene has CDR1 ENHRY and CDR2 SYGVKD. As DNA, the CDR3 is TGTGCCATTAGTGCAGCCCCCCGGGGGGGGGAGACCCAGTACTTC. It yields the protein CAISAAPRGGETQYF.

This rearrangement joins TRBV6-1 to TRBJ1-1; TRBD1 matches 10 bases. This CDR3 is 15 amino acids long. Germline V gives CDR1 MNHNS, CDR2 SASEGT. The junction had 5 bases not matched to a gene; V was cut back by 6 bases and J by 1 base. CDR3 bases: TGTGCCAGCAGCCCGGGACAGGGGTCGAACACTGAAGCTTTCTTT. Its protein product is CASSPGQGSNTEAFF.

The rearrangement joins TRBV5-6 to TRBJ1-2; D gene ambiguous. The CDR3 is made up of 14 amino acids. Per the germline V gene, CDR1 is SGHDT and CDR2 is YYEEEE. With 4 bases removed from V and 1 base from J, the gap between germline ends came to 11 bases. CDR3 residues: CASSLQAFNYGYTF. The CDR3 DNA follows: TGTGCCAGCAGCCTCCAAGCTTTTAACTATGGCTACACCTTC. Full variable domain (outside the CDR3, taken from reference TRBV5-6 and TRBJ1-2): DAGVTQSPTHLIKTRGQQVTLRCSPKSGHDTVSWYQQALGQGPQFIFQYYEEEERQRGNFPDRFSGHQFPNYSSELNVNALLLGDSALYLCASSLQAFNYGYTFGSGTRLTVV.

This rearrangement joins TRBV5-4 to TRBJ2-5; a weak D match, TRBD2 (6 bases). The CDR3 extends over 12 amino acids. Germline V CDR1 and CDR2: SGHNT, YYREEE (reference sequence). V lost 4 bases to trimming and J lost 5 bases, with 9 bases between them. CDR3: CASSRAGETQYF. In DNA, the CDR3 is TGTGCCAGCAGCCGGGCGGGGGAGACCCAGTACTTC.

The chain links TRBV4-3 to TRBJ2-1; 8 nucleotides match TRBD2. With 1 base clipped from V and 9 bases from J, the junction kept 14 bases outside the gene matches. CDR3 size: 17 residues. From germline, CDR1 is LGHNA and CDR2 YSLEER. CDR3 residues: CASSQASGRGGWGEQFF. CDR3 DNA sequence: TGCGCCAGCAGCCAAGCGAGTGGACGGGGGGGCTGGGGTGAGCAGTTCTTC.

V usage is TRBV6-5 and J usage is TRBJ1-1; D call uncertain. Germline V gives CDR1 MNHEY, CDR2 SVGAGI. The CDR3 loop spans 15 amino acids. The V and J ends lost 6 bases and 10 bases respectively, with 24 bases between them. The CDR3 here is CASRSSVHSRAGAFF. DNA for the CDR3: TGTGCCAGCAGATCCAGCGTCCACAGCCGAGCGGGAGCTTTCTTT.

V is TRBV19 and J is TRBJ2-2; perhaps TRBD2 as D (7 bases). The CDR3 runs to 15 residues. Germline lookup yields CDR1 LNHDA and CDR2 SQIVND (reference sequence). V gave up 9 bases and J gave up 1 base, with 15 bases separating them. CDR3 nucleotide sequence: TGTGCCAGCCGTATAAGGGGGGGGAACACCGGGGAGCTGTTTTTT. It is translated as CASRIRGGNTGELFF. Combining the CDR3 with reference TRBV19 and TRBJ2-2 gives the whole variable domain DGGITQSPKYLFRKEGQNVTLSCEQNLNHDAMYWYRQDPGQGLRLIYYSQIVNDFQKGDIAEGYSVSREKKESFPLTVTSAQKNPTAFYLCASRIRGGNTGELFFGEGSRLTVL.

V and J are TRBV2 and TRBJ2-3, with 9 positions matching TRBD2. Germline V lookup: CDR1 SNHLY, CDR2 FYNNEI. CDR3 length equals 13 residues. Trimming at V came to 7 bases and at J to 3 bases, leaving 2 bases not matched to a gene. CDR3 DNA sequence: TGTGCCAGCATAAGCGGGGGGACAGATACGCAGTATTTT. Amino acid sequence: CASISGGTDTQYF.

This sequence joins TRBV9 and TRBJ2-5, with 11 bases fitting TRBD2. The closer fit of TRBJ2-7 to the DNA end suggests the J call may be wrong. This CDR3 is built from 17 residues. Germline V gene data show CDR1 as SGDLS and CDR2 as YYNGEE. CDR3 bases: TGTGCCAGCAGCGTAGGAGGGCTAGCGGGGGGCACCTACGAGCAGTACTTC. Encoded protein: CASSVGGLAGGTYEQYF.

This sequence joins TRBV7-3 and TRBJ2-3, with TRBD2 identical over 7 bases. Losses at the gene ends were 5 bases for V and 1 base for J; bases not matched to a gene: 6. In germline, CDR1 is SGHTA, CDR2 FQGTGA. The CDR3 runs 15 residues. CDR3: CASSSQGGGTDTQYF. The CDR3, as DNA: TGTGCCAGCAGCAGCCAGGGAGGGGGCACAGATACGCAGTATTTT.

The genes are TRBV6-6 and TRBJ1-2, with TRBD1 matching over 7 bases. The trim removed 5 bases at V and 4 bases at J, leaving 13 bases unmatched. CDR1 is MNHNY and CDR2 is SVGAGI in the germline V gene (reference sequence). The CDR3 is 16 amino acids. The CDR3 nucleotides are TGTGCCAGCAGTCCCCCACTCGGACAGGCTAGCTATGGCTACACCTTC. This codes for CASSPPLGQASYGYTF.

The rearrangement joins TRBV5-4 to TRBJ1-1; D is unclear. Trimming removed 0 bases from V and 0 bases from J, with 9 bases in between. CDR3 size: 15 residues. CDR1 and CDR2 from the germline V gene are SGHNT and YYREEE (reference sequence). The CDR3 sequence: CASSLALGMNTEAFF. The CDR3 DNA reads TGTGCCAGCAGCTTGGCCCTAGGCATGAACACTGAAGCTTTCTTT.

This CDR3 reads CASSSGRRAYEQYF. The CDR3 DNA reads TGTGCCAGCAGCTCGGGCCGGCGGGCCTACGAGCAGTACTTC. The chain recombines TRBV5-4 with TRBJ2-7; D is perhaps TRBD2 (5 bases). The CDR3 extends over 14 amino acids. V lost 3 bases and J lost 2, with 12 bases in between. Germline assignment: CDR1 SGHNT and CDR2 YYREEE (reference sequence).

This clone showed up just once. The V gene is TRBV13, the J gene TRBJ2-4; 13 bases match TRBD2. This CDR3 has 24 amino acids. The V and J ends lost 1 base and 0 bases, in that order; junction bases with no gene match: 21. Germline V gives CDR1 PRHDT, CDR2 FYEKMQ (reference sequence). The CDR3 spells CASSLVSRLAGGRDRLVAKNIQYF. For the CDR3, the DNA is TGTGCCAGCAGCTTAGTTTCACGACTAGCGGGGGGTCGTGATCGTTTGGTAGCCAAAAACATTCAGTACTTC. The full variable domain, its missing parts supplied by reference TRBV13 and TRBJ2-4, is AAGVIQSPRHLIKEKRETATLKCYPIPRHDTVYWYQQGPGQDPQFLISFYEKMQSDKGSIPDRFSAQQFSDYHSELNMSSLELGDSALYFCASSLVSRLAGGRDRLVAKNIQYFGAGTRLSVL.

This chain uses TRBV7-2 with TRBJ2-3; D unresolved. CDR3 length: 12 residues. V lost 6 bases and J lost 1, with 5 bases in between. Germline loops: CDR1 SGHTA, CDR2 FQGNSA. This CDR3 reads CASSTGTDTQYF. CDR3 nucleotide sequence: TGTGCCAGCAGTACGGGCACAGATACGCAGTATTTT.

The rearrangement uses TRBV28 and TRBJ1-1; D gene unclear. V lost 4 bases and J 0 bases, leaving 6 bases between the germline ends. CDR1 is MDHEN and CDR2 is SYDVKM in the germline V gene. This CDR3 is built from 13 residues. The CDR3 protein is CASSSHLNTEAFF. The DNA for the CDR3 is TGTGCCAGCAGTTCACATCTGAACACTGAAGCTTTCTTT. Full variable domain (rest looked up from reference TRBV28 and TRBJ1-1): DVKVTQSSRYLVKRTGEKVFLECVQDMDHENMFWYRQDPGLGLRLIYFSYDVKMKEKGDIPEGYSVSREKKERFSLILESASTNQTSMYLCASSSHLNTEAFFGQGTRLTVV.

This clone appeared a single time. V and J are TRBV19 and TRBJ1-2; D not resolved. CDR3 size: 13 residues. V gave up 8 bases and J gave up 1 base, with 11 bases separating them. The germline V gene encodes CDR1 LNHDA and CDR2 SQIVND (reference sequence). CDR3 loop: CASRSQVNYGYTF. The CDR3 nucleotides read TGTGCCAGTCGGTCCCAGGTTAACTATGGCTACACCTTC.

The V and J genes are TRBV14 and TRBJ2-1; D possibly corresponds to TRBD2 (6 bases). The ends were cut back, 3 bases at V and 8 bases at J, with 14 bases in the middle. The CDR3 extends over 14 amino acids. The germline V gene encodes CDR1 SGHDN and CDR2 FVKESK. CDR3 nucleotide sequence: TGTGCCAGCAGCCAGAACCGGGACTCATATGAGCAGTTCTTC. It encodes CASSQNRDSYEQFF.

This clone was seen just once. V and J are TRBV9 and TRBJ1-2, with D possibly matching TRBD1 (5 bases). The CDR3 has 15 residues. Germline V gene sequence: CDR1 SGDLS, CDR2 YYNGEE. Trimming shortened V by 4 bases and J by 3 bases, and 16 bases separated the two germline ends. The CDR3 loop is CASSRQSTGDYGYTF. In DNA form, the CDR3 reads TGTGCCAGCAGCCGACAGTCGACGGGGGACTATGGCTACACCTTC. The whole variable domain, remainder taken from reference TRBV9 and TRBJ1-2, is DSGVTQTPKHLITATGQRVTLRCSPRSGDLSVYWYQQSLDQGLQFLIQYYNGEERAKGNILERFSAQQFPDLHSELNLSSLELGDSALYFCASSRQSTGDYGYTFGSGTRLTVV.

This sequence joins TRBV28 and TRBJ1-2, with TRBD1 matching 7 bases. V shed 1 base, J shed 5 bases, and the junction held 10 bases outside the gene matches. This CDR3 comprises 16 residues. Germline lookup yields CDR1 MDHEN and CDR2 SYDVKM. For the CDR3, the DNA is TGTGCCAGCAGTTTATATACCCTGGGACAGAATTATGGCTACACCTTC. Protein: CASSLYTLGQNYGYTF.

A remark on this clone: Other DNA sequences from this sample encode an identical CDR3 as well. The rearrangement joins TRBV19 to TRBJ1-6, with D perhaps TRBD1 (6 bases). The CDR3 sequence is 15 residues long. Trimming removed 8 bases at V and 5 bases at J, with 16 bases between. Germline CDR1 is LNHDA and CDR2 is SQIVND (reference sequence). The DNA of the CDR3 is TGTGCCAGTCGTGGCGGGGGCCGTAATAATTCACCCCTCCACTTT. It codes for CASRGGGRNNSPLHF.

The gene calls are TRBV9 and TRBJ2-5; tentative D call: TRBD2 (5 bases). V dropped 2 bases and J dropped 4 bases, with 9 bases sitting between them. From germline, CDR1 is SGDLS and CDR2 YYNGEE. The CDR3 is made up of 13 amino acids. The CDR3 DNA sequence: TGTGCCAGCAGCGTTAGCGAGAGAGAGACCCAGTACTTC. It codes for CASSVSERETQYF.